The rows below give T cell receptor beta chains drawn from one sample of a study of beta chain features in type 1 diabetes. Repertoires were generated with immunoSEQ multiplex PCR, while TCRdb's copy carries only in-frame clones and drops some. The sample holds hundreds of thousands of clones, over 12% seen once. The sequencing input was naive CD4+ T cells from blood. These receptors were taken from a man between 18 and 35 years old with type 1 diabetes. The CDR3 runs from the conserved cysteine through the conserved F or W. The D gene is left open where the match is weak. Rows give clone size only sometimes, using once, few, many, or a class for an expanded clone.

D,size,J,V,CDR3
NA,few,TRBJ1-2,TRBV4-2,CASSQGKAGSFRRF
NA,few,TRBJ2-6,TRBV2,CASSGSWANVLTF
NA,few,TRBJ2-2,TRBV5-5,CASSLEHTAGELFF
TRBD1,NA,TRBJ2-6,TRBV29-1,CSVWDRGSGANVLTF
TRBD1,NA,TRBJ1-5,TRBV7-2,CASSRGTDQPQHF
NA,NA,TRBJ1-1,TRBV6-6,CASSYRGGDTEAFF
TRBD1,NA,TRBJ1-2,TRBV5-1,CASSPDRASYGYTF
NA,NA,TRBJ1-1,TRBV5-4,CASSLGLGANGNTEAFF
NA,NA,TRBJ1-1,TRBV29-1,CSVEAVGRANTEAFF
TRBD1,NA,TRBJ2-7,TRBV7-6,CASSYGQGAAEQYF
NA,NA,TRBJ1-1,TRBV7-3,CASSRQRDTEAFF
NA,NA,TRBJ1-1,TRBV6-6,CASSLGSEAFF
NA,few,TRBJ2-6,TRBV25-1,CASSESVGANVLTF
TRBD2,few,TRBJ2-1,TRBV11-2,CASSFDGAGANYNEQFF
NA,NA,TRBJ2-1,TRBV7-2,CASSSGLNSYNEQFF
NA,NA,TRBJ1-3,TRBV12-5,CASGLDSTNTIYF
NA,NA,TRBJ2-3,TRBV5-1,CASSPDGGFGTQYF
NA,NA,TRBJ1-1,TRBV18,CASSAYTGEAFF
NA,NA,TRBJ1-4,TRBV2,CASSETGTNEKLFF
NA,NA,TRBJ1-1,TRBV6-5,CASIRTDNTEAFF
TRBD1,few,TRBJ1-2,TRBV5-1,CASSSGTGPGLNYGYTF
NA,few,TRBJ2-7,TRBV19,CASKWASGPYEQYF
NA,NA,TRBJ2-2,TRBV7-2,CASSLQGTGNTGELFF
NA,NA,TRBJ1-1,TRBV4-1,CASSPESLDSEAFF